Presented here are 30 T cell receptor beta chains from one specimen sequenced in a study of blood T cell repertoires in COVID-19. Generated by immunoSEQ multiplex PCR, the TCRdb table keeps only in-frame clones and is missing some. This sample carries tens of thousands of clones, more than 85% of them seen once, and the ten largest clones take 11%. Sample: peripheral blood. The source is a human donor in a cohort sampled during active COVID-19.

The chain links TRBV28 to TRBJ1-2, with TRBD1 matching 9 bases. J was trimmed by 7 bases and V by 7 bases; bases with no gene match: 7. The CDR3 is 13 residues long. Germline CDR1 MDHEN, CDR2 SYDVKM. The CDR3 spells CASTGQGNGGYTF. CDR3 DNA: TGTGCCAGCACCGGACAGGGGAACGGTGGCTACACCTTC.

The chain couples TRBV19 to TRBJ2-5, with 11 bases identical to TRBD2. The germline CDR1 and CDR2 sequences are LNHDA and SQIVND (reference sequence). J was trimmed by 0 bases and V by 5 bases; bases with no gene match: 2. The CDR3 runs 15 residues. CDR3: CASSLSGGDQETQYF. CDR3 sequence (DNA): TGTGCCAGTAGTCTTAGCGGGGGGGACCAAGAGACCCAGTACTTC.

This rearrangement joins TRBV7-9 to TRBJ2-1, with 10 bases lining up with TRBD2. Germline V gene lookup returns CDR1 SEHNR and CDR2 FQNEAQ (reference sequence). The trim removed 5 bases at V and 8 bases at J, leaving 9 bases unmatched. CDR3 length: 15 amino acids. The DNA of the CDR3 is TGTGCCAGCAGCCTGGGACTAGCGCTTAGCGATGAGCAGTTCTTC. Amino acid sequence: CASSLGLALSDEQFF.

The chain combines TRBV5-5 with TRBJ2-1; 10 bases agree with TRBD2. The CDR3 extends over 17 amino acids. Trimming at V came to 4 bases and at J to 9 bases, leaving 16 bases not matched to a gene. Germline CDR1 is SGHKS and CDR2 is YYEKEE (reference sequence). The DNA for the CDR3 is TGTGCCAGCAGCCAAAAACCGGGACTAGCGACTCTGGGTGAGCAGTTCTTC. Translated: CASSQKPGLATLGEQFF.

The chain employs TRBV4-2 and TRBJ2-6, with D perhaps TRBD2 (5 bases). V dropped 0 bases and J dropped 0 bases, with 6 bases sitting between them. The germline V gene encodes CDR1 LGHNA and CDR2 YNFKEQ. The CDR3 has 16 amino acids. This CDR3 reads CASSQEGSSGANVLTF. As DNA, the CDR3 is TGTGCCAGCAGCCAAGAAGGGAGCTCTGGGGCCAACGTCCTGACTTTC.

The CDR3 DNA reads TGTGCCAGCAGTTTCAGTGAGACCCAGTACTTC. Translation gives CASSFSETQYF. This sequence joins TRBV12-3 or TRBV12-4 and TRBJ2-5; D call uncertain. The CDR3 has 11 residues. V gave up 3 bases and J gave up 5 bases, with 4 bases separating them.

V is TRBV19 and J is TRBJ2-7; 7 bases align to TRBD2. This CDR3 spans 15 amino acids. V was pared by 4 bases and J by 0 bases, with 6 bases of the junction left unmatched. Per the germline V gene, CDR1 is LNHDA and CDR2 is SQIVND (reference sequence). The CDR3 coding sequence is TGTGCCAGTAGTACCCGGGCGGGGGTCTCCTACGAGCAGTACTTC. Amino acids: CASSTRAGVSYEQYF. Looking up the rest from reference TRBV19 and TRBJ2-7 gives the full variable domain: DGGITQSPKYLFRKEGQNVTLSCEQNLNHDAMYWYRQDPGQGLRLIYYSQIVNDFQKGDIAEGYSVSREKKESFPLTVTSAQKNPTAFYLCASSTRAGVSYEQYFGPGTRLTVT.

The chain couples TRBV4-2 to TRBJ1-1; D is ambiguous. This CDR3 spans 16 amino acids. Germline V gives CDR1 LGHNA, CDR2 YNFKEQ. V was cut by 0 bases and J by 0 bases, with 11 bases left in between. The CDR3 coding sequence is TGTGCCAGCAGCCAAGAGTCTCCCAGGTTGAACACTGAAGCTTTCTTT. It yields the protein CASSQESPRLNTEAFF.

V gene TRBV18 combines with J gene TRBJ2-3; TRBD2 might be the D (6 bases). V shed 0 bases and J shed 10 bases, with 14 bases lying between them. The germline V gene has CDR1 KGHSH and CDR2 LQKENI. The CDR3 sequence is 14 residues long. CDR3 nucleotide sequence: TGTGCCAGCTCACCACCTAGCGGAGCGGTGGCGCAGTATTTT. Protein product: CASSPPSGAVAQYF.

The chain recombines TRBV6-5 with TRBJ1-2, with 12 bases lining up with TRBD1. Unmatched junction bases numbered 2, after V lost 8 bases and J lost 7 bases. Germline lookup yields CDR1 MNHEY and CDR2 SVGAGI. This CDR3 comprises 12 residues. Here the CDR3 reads CASVGQGAGYTF. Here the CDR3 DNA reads TGTGCCAGCGTGGGACAGGGGGCTGGCTACACCTTC.

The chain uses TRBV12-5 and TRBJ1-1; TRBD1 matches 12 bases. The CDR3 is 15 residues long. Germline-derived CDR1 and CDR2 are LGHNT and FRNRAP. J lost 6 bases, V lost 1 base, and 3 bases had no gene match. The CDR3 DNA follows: TGTGCTAGTGGTTTGGGGGACAGGGGGCCGGCTGAAGCTTTCTTT. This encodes CASGLGDRGPAEAFF.

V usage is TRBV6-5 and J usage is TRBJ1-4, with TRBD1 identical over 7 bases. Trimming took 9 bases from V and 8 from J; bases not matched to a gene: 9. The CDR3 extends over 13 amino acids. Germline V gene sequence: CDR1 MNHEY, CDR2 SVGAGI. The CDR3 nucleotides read TGTGCCAGTTTACAGGGGAGTTACGAAAAACTGTTTTTT. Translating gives CASLQGSYEKLFF.

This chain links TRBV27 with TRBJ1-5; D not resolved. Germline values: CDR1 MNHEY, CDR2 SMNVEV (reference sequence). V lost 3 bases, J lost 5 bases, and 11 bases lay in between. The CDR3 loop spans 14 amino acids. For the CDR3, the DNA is TGTGCCAGCAGTTTGGGAGGATCTCATCAGCCCCAGCATTTT. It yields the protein CASSLGGSHQPQHF.

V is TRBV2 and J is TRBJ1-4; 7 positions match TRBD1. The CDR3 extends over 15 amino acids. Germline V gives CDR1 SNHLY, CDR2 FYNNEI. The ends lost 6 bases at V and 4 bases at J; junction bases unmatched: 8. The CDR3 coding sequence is TGTGCCAGCAGCCTCCCGGGACAGCATAATGAAAAACTGTTTTTT. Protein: CASSLPGQHNEKLFF.

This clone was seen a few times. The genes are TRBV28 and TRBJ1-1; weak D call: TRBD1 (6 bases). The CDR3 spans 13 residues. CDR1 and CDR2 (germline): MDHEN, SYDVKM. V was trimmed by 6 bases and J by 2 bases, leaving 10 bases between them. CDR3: CASRLTGNTEAFF. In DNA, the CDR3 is TGTGCCAGCAGGTTGACAGGTAACACTGAAGCTTTCTTT.

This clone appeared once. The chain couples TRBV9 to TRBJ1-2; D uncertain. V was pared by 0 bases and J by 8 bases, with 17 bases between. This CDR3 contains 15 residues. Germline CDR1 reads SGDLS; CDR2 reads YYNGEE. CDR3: CASSVDYSPAGGYTF. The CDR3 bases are TGTGCCAGCAGCGTAGACTACTCCCCGGCGGGGGGCTACACCTTC.

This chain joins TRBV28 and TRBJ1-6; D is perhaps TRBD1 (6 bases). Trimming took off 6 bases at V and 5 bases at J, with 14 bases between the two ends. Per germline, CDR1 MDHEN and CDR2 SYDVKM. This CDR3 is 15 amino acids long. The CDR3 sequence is CASRLTGRDNSPLHF. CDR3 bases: TGTGCCAGCAGATTAACAGGGAGGGATAATTCACCCCTCCACTTT.

The CDR3 region has the DNA TGTGCCAGCAGTGACTCGTGGACTAGCCTTACAGATACGCAGTATTTT. Encoded protein: CASSDSWTSLTDTQYF. This chain joins TRBV6-4 and TRBJ2-3; 8 positions agree with TRBD2. This CDR3 has 16 residues. Germline V gene data show CDR1 as MRHNA and CDR2 as SNTAGT. Losses at the gene ends were 0 bases for V and 3 bases for J; bases not matched to a gene: 5.

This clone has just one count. CDR3 protein: CSATPSGEVYEQFF. CDR3 DNA: TGCAGCGCGACCCCCTCGGGTGAGGTCTATGAGCAGTTCTTC. V usage is TRBV29-1 and J usage is TRBJ2-1; D remains unclear. The germline V gene has CDR1 SQVTM and CDR2 ANQGSEA. V was pared by 7 bases and J by 8 bases, with 21 bases between. CDR3 length: 14 amino acids.

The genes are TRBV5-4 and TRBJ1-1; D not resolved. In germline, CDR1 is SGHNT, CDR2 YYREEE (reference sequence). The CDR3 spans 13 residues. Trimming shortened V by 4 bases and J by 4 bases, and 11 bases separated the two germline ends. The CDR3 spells CASSLRSFTEAFF. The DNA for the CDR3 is TGTGCCAGCAGCCTGCGGTCCTTCACTGAAGCTTTCTTT.

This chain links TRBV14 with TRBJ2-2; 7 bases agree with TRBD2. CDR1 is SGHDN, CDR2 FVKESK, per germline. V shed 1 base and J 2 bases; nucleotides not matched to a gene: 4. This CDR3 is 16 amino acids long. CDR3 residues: CASSQASGTNTGELFF. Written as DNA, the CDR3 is TGTGCCAGCAGCCAAGCTAGCGGAACTAACACCGGGGAGCTGTTTTTT.

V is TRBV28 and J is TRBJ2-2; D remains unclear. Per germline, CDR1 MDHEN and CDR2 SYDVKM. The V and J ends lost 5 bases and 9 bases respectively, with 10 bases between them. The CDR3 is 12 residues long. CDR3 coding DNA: TGTGCCAGCAGTCAGAATCTGCGGGAGCTGTTTTTT. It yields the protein CASSQNLRELFF.

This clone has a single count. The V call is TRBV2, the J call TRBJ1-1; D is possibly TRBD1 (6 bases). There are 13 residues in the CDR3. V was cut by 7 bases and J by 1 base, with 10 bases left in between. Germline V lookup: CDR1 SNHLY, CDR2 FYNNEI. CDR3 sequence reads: CASTVQGNTEAFF. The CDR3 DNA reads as TGTGCCAGCACTGTACAGGGGAACACTGAAGCTTTCTTT. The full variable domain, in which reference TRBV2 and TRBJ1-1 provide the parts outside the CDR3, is EPEVTQTPSHQVTQMGQEVILRCVPISNHLYFYWYRQILGQKVEFLVSFYNNEISEKSEIFDDQFSVERPDGSNFTLKIRSTKLEDSAMYFCASTVQGNTEAFFGQGTRLTVV.

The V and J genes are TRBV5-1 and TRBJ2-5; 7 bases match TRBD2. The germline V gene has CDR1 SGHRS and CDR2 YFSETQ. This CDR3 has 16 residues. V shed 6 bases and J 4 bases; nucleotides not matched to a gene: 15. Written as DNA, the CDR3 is TGCGCCAGCAACCCTCTGGGAGGGAGTGGCCGAGAGACCCAGTACTTC. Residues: CASNPLGGSGRETQYF.

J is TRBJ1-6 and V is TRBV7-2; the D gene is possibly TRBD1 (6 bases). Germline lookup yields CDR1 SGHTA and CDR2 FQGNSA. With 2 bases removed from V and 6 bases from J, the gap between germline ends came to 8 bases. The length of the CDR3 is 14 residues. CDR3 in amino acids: CASSLQGFNSPLHF. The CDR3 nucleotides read TGTGCCAGCAGCTTACAGGGGTTTAATTCACCCCTCCACTTT.

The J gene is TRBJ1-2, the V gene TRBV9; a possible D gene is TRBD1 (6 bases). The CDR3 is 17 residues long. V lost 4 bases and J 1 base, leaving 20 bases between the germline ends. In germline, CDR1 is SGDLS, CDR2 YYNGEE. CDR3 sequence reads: CASSPSSPQQGNYGYTF. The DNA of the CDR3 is TGTGCCAGCAGCCCCAGTAGTCCGCAACAGGGTAACTATGGCTACACCTTC.

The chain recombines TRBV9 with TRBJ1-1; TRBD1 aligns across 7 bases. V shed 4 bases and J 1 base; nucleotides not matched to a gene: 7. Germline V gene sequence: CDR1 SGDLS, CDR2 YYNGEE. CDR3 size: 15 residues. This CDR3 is CASSPYRGSNTEAFF. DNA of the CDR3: TGTGCCAGCAGCCCCTACAGGGGATCGAACACTGAAGCTTTCTTT.

The CDR3 here is CASSPSGNFGNTIYF. Here the CDR3 DNA reads TGTGCCAGCAGCCCTTCCGGGAATTTTGGAAACACCATATATTTT. The chain uses TRBV7-9 and TRBJ1-3; D not resolved. Germline loops: CDR1 SEHNR, CDR2 FQNEAQ (reference sequence). The CDR3 is 15 amino acids. Between the trimmed V and J ends, which lost 5 bases and 3 bases, there was a span of 14 bases.

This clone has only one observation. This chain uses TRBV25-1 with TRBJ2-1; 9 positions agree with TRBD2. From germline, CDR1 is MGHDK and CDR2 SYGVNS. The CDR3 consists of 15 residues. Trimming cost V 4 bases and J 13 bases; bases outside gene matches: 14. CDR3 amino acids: CASSVQTSGSIRQFF. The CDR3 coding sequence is TGTGCCAGCAGTGTCCAGACTAGCGGATCCATCAGACAGTTCTTC.

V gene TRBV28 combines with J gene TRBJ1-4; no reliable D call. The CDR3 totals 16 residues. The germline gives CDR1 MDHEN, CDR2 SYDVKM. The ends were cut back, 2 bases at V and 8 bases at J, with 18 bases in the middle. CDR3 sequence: CASSLGIGAGAEKLFF. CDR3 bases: TGTGCCAGCAGTTTAGGGATAGGCGCGGGTGCCGAAAAACTGTTTTTT. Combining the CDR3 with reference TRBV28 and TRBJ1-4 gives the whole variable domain DVKVTQSSRYLVKRTGEKVFLECVQDMDHENMFWYRQDPGLGLRLIYFSYDVKMKEKGDIPEGYSVSREKKERFSLILESASTNQTSMYLCASSLGIGAGAEKLFFGSGTQLSVL.